This is a list of T cell receptor beta chains from one sample in a study of shared clonotypes between healthy human individuals. The repertoire was sequenced with immunoSEQ multiplex PCR; TCRdb's copy has only in-frame clones and lacks some. The repertoire holds roughly 890,000 clones, with 80% to 95% as singletons. The sample taken for sequencing was naive CD8+ T cells sorted from blood. These receptors all stem from a man under 40 in good health. The CDR3 runs from the conserved cysteine through the conserved F or W. D genes are given only for firm matches. For some rows the clone size is stated as once, few or many, or as a class when expanded; others skip it.

DNA | CDR3 | J | D | size | V
TGTGCCTGGGTCGGACAGGGGATCGCCGAGCAGTACTTC | CAWVGQGIAEQYF | TRBJ2-7 | TRBD1 | - | TRBV30
TGTGCCAGCAGGGAACAGGGCTCTGGGGCCAACGTCCTGACTTTC | CASREQGSGANVLTF | TRBJ2-6 | - | - | TRBV28
TGTGCCAGCAGCTATGGGACTAGCGGGAGAGACAAAGAGACCCAGTACTTC | CASSYGTSGRDKETQYF | TRBJ2-5 | TRBD2 | - | TRBV7-9
TGCAGCGTCGAGGGACAGGGGGCCATAGATACGCAGTATTTT | CSVEGQGAIDTQYF | TRBJ2-3 | TRBD1 | - | TRBV29-1
TGTGCCAGCAGTTTATCTTTCCCCAGGGAGACCCAGTACTTC | CASSLSFPRETQYF | TRBJ2-5 | - | - | TRBV27
TGTGCCAGCAGTTTTGGGATTTACTACGAGCAGTACTTC | CASSFGIYYEQYF | TRBJ2-7 | - | - | TRBV27
TGTGCCAGCAGCTTAATACAGGGAGGCAATGAGCAGTTCTTC | CASSLIQGGNEQFF | TRBJ2-1 | - | once | TRBV5-6
TGCGCCAGCAGCCAGGCCGACGGCTCTGGAAACACCATATATTTT | CASSQADGSGNTIYF | TRBJ1-3 | - | - | TRBV4-1
TGTGCCAGCAGTGAAGCTCAGCCCCAGCATTTT | CASSEAQPQHF | TRBJ1-5 | - | few | TRBV6-1
TGTGCCAGCAGTTTTGGACAGGGCGGTCAGCCCCAGCATTTT | CASSFGQGGQPQHF | TRBJ1-5 | TRBD1 | once | TRBV27
TGTGCCAGCAGCGTAGCTGGAAGGGGCGCGAACGAGCAGTACTTC | CASSVAGRGANEQYF | TRBJ2-7 | - | - | TRBV9
TGTGCCAGCAGCGTGCACCGGGACAGGCGCTTGGGCACTGAAGCTTTCTTT | CASSVHRDRRLGTEAFF | TRBJ1-1 | TRBD1 | - | TRBV11-2
TGTGCCAGCAGCTTGGGGCAGGAGGAGACCCAGTACTTC | CASSLGQEETQYF | TRBJ2-5 | - | - | TRBV5-6
TGTGCCAGCAGTTTATACAGGGGCTACACCGGGGAGCTGTTTTTT | CASSLYRGYTGELFF | TRBJ2-2 | TRBD1 | - | TRBV28
TGTGCCAGCAGCTTAGACGGTGATGGAAAACTGTTTTTT | CASSLDGDGKLFF | TRBJ1-4 | - | - | TRBV7-9
TGTGCCAGCAGCGACCCTAGACAGCACCCCTACGAGCAGTACTTC | CASSDPRQHPYEQYF | TRBJ2-7 | - | - | TRBV13
TGTGCCAGCAGCCCGCTGCCGACTAGCGCCTACAGCGGGGAGCTGTTTTTT | CASSPLPTSAYSGELFF | TRBJ2-2 | TRBD2 | - | TRBV7-6
TGTGCCAGCTCAATTTCGGGACAGGCGTCCGGGGAGCTGTTTTTT | CASSISGQASGELFF | TRBJ2-2 | TRBD1 | - | TRBV18
TGTGCCAGCAGCTTAGCGCTAGGGACTAGCGGCCGCTACGAGCAGTACTTC | CASSLALGTSGRYEQYF | TRBJ2-7 | TRBD2 | - | TRBV7-9
TGTGCCAGCAGCCCAACGGAGCGGGAGTATTACAATGAGCAGTTCTTC | CASSPTEREYYNEQFF | TRBJ2-1 | TRBD2 | - | TRBV9
TGTGCCAGCAGCTGGGGACTAGCGGGGACCACCGGGGAGCTGTTTTTT | CASSWGLAGTTGELFF | TRBJ2-2 | TRBD2 | - | TRBV7-3
TGTGCCAGCAGAATAAGGGGCGGGATCTACGAGCAGTACTTC | CASRIRGGIYEQYF | TRBJ2-7 | - | - | TRBV27